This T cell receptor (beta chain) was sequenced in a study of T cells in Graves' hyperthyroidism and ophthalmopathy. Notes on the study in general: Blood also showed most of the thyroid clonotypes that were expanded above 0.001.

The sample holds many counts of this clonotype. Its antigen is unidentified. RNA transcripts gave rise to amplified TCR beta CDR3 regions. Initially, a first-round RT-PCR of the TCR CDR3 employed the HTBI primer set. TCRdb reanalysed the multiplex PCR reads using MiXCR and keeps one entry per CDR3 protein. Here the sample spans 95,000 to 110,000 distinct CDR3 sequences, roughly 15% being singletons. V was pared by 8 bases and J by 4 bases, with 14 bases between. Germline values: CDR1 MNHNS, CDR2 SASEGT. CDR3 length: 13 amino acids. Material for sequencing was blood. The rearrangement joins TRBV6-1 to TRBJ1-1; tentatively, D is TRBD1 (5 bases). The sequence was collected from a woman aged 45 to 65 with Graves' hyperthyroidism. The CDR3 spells CASAGRRGTEAFF. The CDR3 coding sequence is TGTGCCAGCGCAGGACGTAGGGGCACTGAAGCTTTCTTT.